Below, 18 T cell receptor beta chains from the same sample are listed, as sequenced in a study of CD8 T cells in ankylosing spondylitis. TCRdb re-analysed the 5' RACE reads in MiXCR, keeping a single row per CDR3 protein. The sample has about 240,000 distinct CDR3 sequences; about 11% are singletons. The specimen was blood, either unsorted or a sorted T cell fraction (not recorded which). The receptors come from a male donor with ankylosing spondylitis or in good health (not recorded which).

This clonotype was found a few times. V is TRBV3-1 and J is TRBJ2-7; 12 bases agree with TRBD2. CDR1 LGHDT and CDR2 YNNKEL come from the germline V gene (reference sequence). The CDR3 runs to 13 residues. Trimming took 6 bases from V and 6 from J; bases not matched to a gene: 3. The CDR3 loop reads CASRLAGGSEQYF. CDR3 nucleotide sequence: TGTGCCAGCAGACTAGCGGGAGGCAGCGAGCAGTACTTC.

This clonotype was seen a few times. The chain is built from TRBV21-1 and TRBJ2-5; TRBD2, as called in the table, went unchecked against the DNA. TRBV21-1 is labeled a pseudogene. The CDR3 runs to 20 residues. The CDR3: CASSKWGGDGKGGGQETQYF. The CDR3 coding sequence is TGTGCCAGCAGCAAATGGGGAGGGGACGGGAAAGGAGGGGGCCAAGAGACCCAGTACTTC.

This clonotype showed up many times. The genes are TRBV20-1 and TRBJ2-7, with D possibly TRBD2 on 5 matching bases. V dropped 2 bases and J dropped 0 bases, with 11 bases sitting between them. Germline V gene data show CDR1 as DFQATT and CDR2 as SNEGSKA (reference sequence). The CDR3 is made up of 14 amino acids. The chain's CDR3 is CSARKDWSSYEQYF. The CDR3 bases are TGCAGTGCTAGAAAGGACTGGAGCTCCTACGAGCAGTACTTC.

This rearrangement joins TRBV5-1 to TRBJ2-5; possibly TRBD2 for D (6 bases). The CDR3 is 12 residues long. V lost 5 bases and J lost 5, with 10 bases in between. Germline V CDR1 and CDR2: SGHRS, YFSETQ. The CDR3 protein is CASRKEGETQYF. The CDR3 coding sequence is TGCGCCAGCAGAAAGGAGGGGGAGACCCAGTACTTC. The full variable domain, its missing parts supplied by reference TRBV5-1 and TRBJ2-5, is KAGVTQTPRYLIKTRGQQVTLSCSPISGHRSVSWYQQTPGQGLQFLFEYFSETQRNKGNFPGRFSGRQFSNSRSEMNVSTLELGDSALYLCASRKEGETQYFGPGTRLLVL.

The chain employs TRBV7-6 and TRBJ2-7; no clear D gene. CDR3 length: 12 amino acids. From germline, CDR1 is SGHVS and CDR2 FNYEAQ. With 5 bases removed from V and 1 base from J, the gap between germline ends came to 6 bases. CDR3 amino acids: CASSGYSYEQYF. CDR3 sequence (DNA): TGTGCCAGCAGCGGATATTCCTACGAGCAGTACTTC.

The CDR3 here is CASSSSGRGQFF. The CDR3 nucleotides read TGTGCCAGCAGTTCCTCAGGGAGAGGGCAGTTCTTC. V and J are TRBV12-3 or TRBV12-4 and TRBJ2-1; D might be TRBD1 or TRBD2, each matching 5 bases. Between the trimmed V and J ends, which lost 4 bases and 12 bases, there was a span of 13 bases. This CDR3 has 12 amino acids.

The CDR3 DNA reads as TGTGCACTCGGAAGGGGGGGTAGGTCACCCCTCCACTTT. Residues: CALGRGGRSPLHF. The rearrangement joins TRBV7-9 to TRBJ1-6; D might be TRBD1 (6 bases). Germline CDR1 SEHNR, CDR2 FQNEAQ (reference sequence). The CDR3 totals 13 residues.

Comments on this clonotype: Sequence at one end of the junction differs from germline and may be a read error. The chain links TRBV4-2 to TRBJ2-3; 8 positions agree with TRBD2. The germline V gene encodes CDR1 LGHNA and CDR2 YNFKEQ. This CDR3 region has 18 residues. CDR3 amino acids: CVSSQDLRGRSSTDTQYF. The DNA for the CDR3 is TGTGTCAGCAGCCAAGATCTACGCGGGAGGTCTAGCACAGATACGCAGTATTTT.

This clonotype was detected ten times or more. The V call is TRBV6-1, the J call TRBJ2-3; no firm D call. The CDR3 totals 14 residues. Germline CDR1 reads MNHNS; CDR2 reads SASEGT. V was pared by 1 base and J by 6 bases, with 11 bases between. The CDR3 bases are TGTGCCAGCAGTGAAGGTTCTACCGCGGATACGCAGTATTTT. As protein: CASSEGSTADTQYF.

This chain links TRBV5-5 with TRBJ2-1; 8 bases align to TRBD1. From germline, CDR1 is SGHKS and CDR2 YYEKEE (reference sequence). This CDR3 comprises 15 residues. Trimming cost V 3 bases and J 7 bases; bases outside gene matches: 9. The CDR3 spells CASSSHGTGWNEQFF. The CDR3 DNA sequence: TGTGCCAGCAGCTCTCACGGGACAGGCTGGAATGAGCAGTTCTTC.

The chain is built from TRBV2 and TRBJ1-5, with D possibly being TRBD1 (6 bases). In germline, CDR1 is SNHLY, CDR2 FYNNEI. V shed 8 bases and J shed 7 bases, with 12 bases lying between them. The CDR3 is 12 residues long. The CDR3 DNA follows: TGTGCCAGCGCAGGGGAAACACAGCCCCAGCATTTT. As protein: CASAGETQPQHF.

This clonotype was observed a handful of times. This sequence joins TRBV5-1 and TRBJ2-7; D is unclear. Trimming took off 0 bases at V and 5 bases at J, with 12 bases between the two ends. Germline CDR1 is SGHRS and CDR2 is YFSETQ. The CDR3 is made up of 14 amino acids. The CDR3 sequence: CASSLGSSVNEQYF. The CDR3 DNA is TGCGCCAGCAGCTTGGGTTCGTCGGTTAACGAGCAGTACTTC.

This clonotype turned up a few times. This rearrangement joins TRBV6-1 to TRBJ2-1; D unresolved. The CDR3 is 14 residues long. The germline CDR1 and CDR2 sequences are MNHNS and SASEGT. The V end lost 3 bases, the J end lost 7 bases, and 13 bases lay between the germline ends. The CDR3 loop reads CASSERLGENEQFF. The CDR3 nucleotides read TGTGCCAGCAGTGAGAGGCTAGGCGAGAATGAGCAGTTCTTC.

This clonotype was recorded many times. V and J are TRBV5-1 and TRBJ1-2; perhaps TRBD1 as D (6 bases). Germline lookup yields CDR1 SGHRS and CDR2 YFSETQ. The V and J ends lost 8 bases and 3 bases respectively, with 20 bases between them. The CDR3 runs 15 residues. CDR3 DNA sequence: TGCGCCAGTGCCCTTTCGACAGGCGGCGACTATGGCTACACCTTC. Translated: CASALSTGGDYGYTF.

This clonotype was seen ten or more times. The chain combines TRBV15 with TRBJ1-1; D is ambiguous. The germline V gene encodes CDR1 LNHNV and CDR2 YYDKDF (reference sequence). CDR3 length equals 15 residues. The V end lost 2 bases, the J end lost 0 bases, and 10 bases lay between the germline ends. DNA of the CDR3: TGTGCCACCAGCAGAACCGGACGGATGAACACTGAAGCTTTCTTT. This encodes CATSRTGRMNTEAFF.

The sample holds many counts of this clonotype. The chain couples TRBV5-6 to TRBJ1-2; D is unclear. CDR1 and CDR2 from the germline V gene are SGHDT and YYEEEE. This CDR3 has 12 amino acids. V lost 2 bases and J lost 10, with 12 bases in between. CDR3 in amino acids: CASSFDKGSYTF. DNA for the CDR3: TGTGCCAGCAGCTTTGATAAGGGCTCCTACACCTTC.

In this sample, this clonotype turned up a few times. V usage is TRBV6-1 and J usage is TRBJ2-4; D unresolved. The CDR3 has 15 amino acids. V lost 4 bases, J lost 0 bases, and 10 bases lay in between. Germline CDR1 reads MNHNS; CDR2 reads SASEGT. CDR3 coding DNA: TGTGCCAGCAGTGCCCACAGTCTAGCCAAAAACATTCAGTACTTC. Translating gives CASSAHSLAKNIQYF.

J is TRBJ2-2 and V is TRBV2; no reliable D call. This CDR3 has 13 residues. V shed 7 bases and J shed 2 bases, with 8 bases lying between them. Per germline, CDR1 SNHLY and CDR2 FYNNEI. Written as DNA, the CDR3 is TGTGCCAGCACAAGTTTCAACACCGGGGAGCTGTTTTTT. It specifies CASTSFNTGELFF. Variable domain in full (rest from reference TRBV2 and TRBJ2-2): EPEVTQTPSHQVTQMGQEVILRCVPISNHLYFYWYRQILGQKVEFLVSFYNNEISEKSEIFDDQFSVERPDGSNFTLKIRSTKLEDSAMYFCASTSFNTGELFFGEGSRLTVL.